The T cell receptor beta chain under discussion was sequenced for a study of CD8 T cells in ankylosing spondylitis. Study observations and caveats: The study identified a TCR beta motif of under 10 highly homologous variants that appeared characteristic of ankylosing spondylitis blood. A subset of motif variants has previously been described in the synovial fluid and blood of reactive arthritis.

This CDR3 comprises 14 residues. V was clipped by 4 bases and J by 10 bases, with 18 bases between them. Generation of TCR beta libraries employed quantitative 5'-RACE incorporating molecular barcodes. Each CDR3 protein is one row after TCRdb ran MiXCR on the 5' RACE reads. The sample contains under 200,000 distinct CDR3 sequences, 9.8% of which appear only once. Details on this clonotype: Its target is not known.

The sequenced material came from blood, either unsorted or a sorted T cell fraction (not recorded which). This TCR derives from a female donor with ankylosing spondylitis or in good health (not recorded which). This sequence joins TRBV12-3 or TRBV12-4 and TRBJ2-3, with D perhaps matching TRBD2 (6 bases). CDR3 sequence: CASSSTSFRTAQYF. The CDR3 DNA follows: TGTGCCAGCAGTTCGACTAGTTTCAGGACGGCGCAGTATTTT.